This T cell receptor beta chain emerged from a study of cytomegalovirus exposure and HLA in healthy donors. General observations from the study: Presence/absence comparisons presumed near-even sequencing depth among donors. High sensitivity and specificity were reportedly achieved when the classifier diagnosed cytomegalovirus status. Association of a missense DCLRE1C variant with TCR beta V- and J-gene trimming was reported in a later analysis. Data from an earlier analysis indicated that most TCR beta V segments were productive either about 87% or about 30% of the time.

The PCR ran on 60 Vbeta and 13 Jbeta primers. Using immunoSEQ multiplex PCR, the repertoire was profiled, and TCRdb retains in-frame clones only, with some absent. Here the sample spans around 140,000 clones, less than 85% being singletons. Germline-derived CDR1 and CDR2 are SGHDT and YYEEEE. V trimming: 4 bases; J trimming: 7 bases; junction bases outside the gene matches: 10. The CDR3 totals 15 residues. Details on this clone: The antigen is undetermined.

The genes are TRBV5-6 and TRBJ2-7, with 11 bases fitting TRBD1. This clonotype was sampled from a man in his forties in good health and CMV-seronegative. The source material was PBMCs. The CDR3 loop is CASSPGQGAAGEQYF. The CDR3, as DNA: TGTGCCAGCAGCCCCGGACAGGGGGCGGCGGGGGAGCAGTACTTC. The full variable domain, rest sourced from reference TRBV5-6 and TRBJ2-7, is DAGVTQSPTHLIKTRGQQVTLRCSPKSGHDTVSWYQQALGQGPQFIFQYYEEEERQRGNFPDRFSGHQFPNYSSELNVNALLLGDSALYLCASSPGQGAAGEQYFGPGTRLTVT.